This T cell receptor beta chain was identified during a study of blood T cell repertoires in COVID-19. Overall study: COVID-19 samples collected from the United States, Italy and Spain covered acute and convalescent phases. PBMCs, B-cell-depleted T cells, or T cells were the source of the cDNA or gDNA that made up the material.

Authors' analysis steps: Scientists estimated how many nucleated cells there were by amplifying reference gene primers. Measured with immunoSEQ multiplex PCR; TCRdb has only the in-frame clones, and not every one. Clonal size and the V and J genes are those of that table, whereas D and trimming came from the DNA. The profile covers around 80,000 clones, with roughly 85% appearing a single time and roughly 8.9% taken by the ten largest. The CDR3 is 14 amino acids. Trimming took off 2 bases at V and 2 bases at J, with 10 bases between the two ends. Germline V gives CDR1 MNHEY, CDR2 SVGAGI. The specimen sequenced was peripheral blood. The TCR sequence derives from a man aged 50-59 years with COVID-19, enrolled during active disease. The gene calls are TRBV6-5 and TRBJ2-7, with a tentative D call TRBD1 (5 bases). The CDR3 DNA reads as TGTGCCAGCAGTTACGGGCAGGGCACCTACGAGCAGTACTTC. Protein product: CASSYGQGTYEQYF.